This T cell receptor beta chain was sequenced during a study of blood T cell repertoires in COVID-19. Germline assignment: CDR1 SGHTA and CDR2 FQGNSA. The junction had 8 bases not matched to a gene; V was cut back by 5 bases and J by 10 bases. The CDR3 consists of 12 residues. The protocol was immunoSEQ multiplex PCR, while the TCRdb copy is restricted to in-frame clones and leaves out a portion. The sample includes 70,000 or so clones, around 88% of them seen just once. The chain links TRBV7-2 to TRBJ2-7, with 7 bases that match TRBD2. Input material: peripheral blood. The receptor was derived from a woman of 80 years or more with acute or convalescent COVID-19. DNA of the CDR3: TGTGCCAGCAGCCCCCTCCGGGGGGATCAGTACTTC. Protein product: CASSPLRGDQYF.